Below, one T cell receptor beta chain is given with its context. Its antigen is still unknown. PCR employed 60 Vbeta and 13 Jbeta primers. TCRdb's table, derived via immunoSEQ multiplex PCR, lists solely in-frame clones and lacks some. The sample totals roughly 75,000 clones. The sample originates from a study of cytomegalovirus exposure and HLA in healthy donors. Study-wide results and limits: Evidence from a later analysis indicated that most CMV-associated TCR beta chains looked HLA-restricted.

Input material: PBMCs. This sequence originates from a boy aged 5-17 years in good health and CMV-seronegative.

The CDR3 coding sequence is TGTGCCAGCAGTGAACCCTGGGGAAGCGGGTACAATGAGCAGTTCTTC. This sequence encodes CASSEPWGSGYNEQFF. V gene TRBV6-1 combines with J gene TRBJ2-1, with a tentative D call TRBD2 (6 bases). The V end was cut by 2 bases, the J end by 4 bases, with 15 bases between. This CDR3 contains 16 residues. The germline gives CDR1 MNHNS, CDR2 SASEGT.